This T cell receptor beta chain came from a study of T cell responses to AZD1222 COVID-19 vaccine. Overall study findings and caveats: Sampling captured repertoires only after the peak T cell response. Reports say nearly half of spike-specific TCRs go after unmutated variant regions.

In this sample, this clone turned up a few times. The antigen remains unidentified. Germline CDR1 reads SGHDT; CDR2 reads YYEEEE. The ends were cut back, 1 base at V and 1 base at J, with 8 bases in the middle. The CDR3 runs 15 residues. TCRdb keeps only in-frame clones here, not all; method: immunoSEQ multiplex PCR. The sample lists 150,000 or so clones; approximately 91% were seen once. The J gene is TRBJ2-2, the V gene TRBV5-6, with D possibly being TRBD2 (6 bases). This TCR derives from an adult who received the AZD1222 COVID-19 vaccine. This material consisted of peripheral blood, taken 28 days after the second AZD1222 dose. The CDR3 sequence: CASSLLGGNTGELFF. CDR3 DNA sequence: TGTGCCAGCAGCTTGCTGGGGGGGAACACCGGGGAGCTGTTTTTT. The whole variable domain, remainder taken from reference TRBV5-6 and TRBJ2-2, is DAGVTQSPTHLIKTRGQQVTLRCSPKSGHDTVSWYQQALGQGPQFIFQYYEEEERQRGNFPDRFSGHQFPNYSSELNVNALLLGDSALYLCASSLLGGNTGELFFGEGSRLTVL.